This T cell receptor (beta chain) comes out of a study of blood T cell repertoires in COVID-19. The ends lost 5 bases at V and 3 bases at J; junction bases unmatched: 12. CDR1 is SGHVS, CDR2 FNYEAQ, per germline. The length of the CDR3 is 18 residues. Assay used: immunoSEQ multiplex PCR; TCRdb lists only in-frame clones, some missing. The table has about 300,000 clones, roughly 89% seen once. This clone has a single count. This TCR came from a man in his 60s who had recovered from COVID-19. The sample was PBMCs or T cells enriched from blood (not recorded which). The rearrangement uses TRBV7-6 and TRBJ2-1, with 11 nucleotides matching TRBD2. Here the CDR3 DNA reads TGTGCCAGCAGCAAGACTAGCGGGACAGCGGATTACTACAATGAGCAGTTCTTC. It is translated as CASSKTSGTADYYNEQFF.